This entry describes one T cell receptor (beta chain). The read comes to an end 3 residues before the CDR3 does, leaving the germline J gene to fill in the end. This sample was included in a study of T cells in women clearing cervical HPV infection. Germline values: CDR1 SNHLY, CDR2 FYNNEI. With V trimmed by 7 bases and J by 1 base, 7 bases remained unmatched. The CDR3 is 16 residues long. Sequencing was performed with immunoSEQ multiplex PCR; in TCRdb, only in-frame clones are kept and a portion is missing. This table holds around 21,000 clones. The chain has TRBV2 and TRBJ2-2, with TRBD2 matching over 9 bases. Sequencing was performed on blood buffy coat. The clonotype originates from a woman between 18 and 69 years old with a cervical HPV16 infection that either progressed to CIN3+ or cleared (not recorded which). The part of the CDR3 DNA that was read is TGTGCCAGCAAGTCCGGTAGCGGGGGGAACACCGGGGAG. It encodes CASKSGSGGNTGE. The complete CDR3 reads CASKSGSGGNTGELFF.